This T cell receptor beta chain was profiled in a study of blood T cell repertoires in COVID-19. Turning to the study itself: Spain, Italy and the United States supplied samples that represented acute and convalescent COVID-19. From T cells, B-cell-depleted T cells, or PBMCs came the material, which was cDNA or gDNA.

Sequencing was performed with immunoSEQ multiplex PCR; in TCRdb, only in-frame clones are kept and a portion is missing. The sample includes over 120,000 clones, around 87% seen only once; the top ten take about 10%. Individuals aged about 18 to 89 years were recruited from 24 US areas. The CDR3 extends over 14 amino acids. V lost 3 bases, J lost 4 bases, and 3 bases stayed unmatched. CDR1 and CDR2 from the germline V gene are DFQATT and SNEGSKA (reference sequence). The clonotype comes from a man in his sixties who had recovered from COVID-19. V and J are TRBV20-1 and TRBJ2-1; 10 bases align to TRBD2. The sequenced sample consisted of PBMCs or T cells enriched from blood (not recorded which). CDR3 in amino acids: CSASPAGGYNEQFF. The DNA for the CDR3 is TGCAGTGCTAGTCCAGCGGGAGGGTACAATGAGCAGTTCTTC.